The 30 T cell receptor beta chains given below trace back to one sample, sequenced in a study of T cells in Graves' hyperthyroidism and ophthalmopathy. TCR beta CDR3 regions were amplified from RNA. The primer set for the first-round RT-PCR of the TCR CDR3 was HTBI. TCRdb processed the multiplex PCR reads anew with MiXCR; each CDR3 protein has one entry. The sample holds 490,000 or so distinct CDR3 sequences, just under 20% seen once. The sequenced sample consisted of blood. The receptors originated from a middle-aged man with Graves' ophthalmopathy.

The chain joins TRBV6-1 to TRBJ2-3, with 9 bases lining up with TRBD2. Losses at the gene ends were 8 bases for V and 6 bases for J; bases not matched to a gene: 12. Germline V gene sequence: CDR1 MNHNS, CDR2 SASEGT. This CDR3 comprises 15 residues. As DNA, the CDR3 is TGTGCCAGCGGGAAAACTAGCGGGTCCGGGGATACGCAGTATTTT. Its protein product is CASGKTSGSGDTQYF.

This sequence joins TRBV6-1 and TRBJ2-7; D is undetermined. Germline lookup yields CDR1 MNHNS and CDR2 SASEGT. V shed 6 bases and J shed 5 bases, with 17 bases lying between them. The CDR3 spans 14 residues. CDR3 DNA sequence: TGTGCCAGCAGGCGCGAAGGGCCAAGTGACGAGCAGTACTTC. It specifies CASRREGPSDEQYF.

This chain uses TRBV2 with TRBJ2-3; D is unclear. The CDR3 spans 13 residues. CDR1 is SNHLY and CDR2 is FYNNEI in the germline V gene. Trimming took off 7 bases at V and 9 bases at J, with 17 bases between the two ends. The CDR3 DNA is TGTGCCAGCAAAGATCCCATCACTCCCACGCAGTATTTT. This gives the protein CASKDPITPTQYF.

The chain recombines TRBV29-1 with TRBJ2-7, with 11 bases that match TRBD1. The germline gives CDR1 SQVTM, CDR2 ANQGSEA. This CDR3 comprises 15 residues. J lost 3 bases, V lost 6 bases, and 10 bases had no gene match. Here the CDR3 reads CSVHLGDRGNYEQYF. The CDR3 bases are TGCAGCGTCCATCTTGGGGACAGGGGGAACTACGAGCAGTACTTC.

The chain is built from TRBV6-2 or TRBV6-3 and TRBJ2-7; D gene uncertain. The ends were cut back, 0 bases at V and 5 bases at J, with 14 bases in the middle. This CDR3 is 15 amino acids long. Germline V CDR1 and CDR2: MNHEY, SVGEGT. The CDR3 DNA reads TGTGCCAGCAGTTACTCTGTCCCCCAAGAGAACGAGCAGTACTTC. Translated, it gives CASSYSVPQENEQYF.

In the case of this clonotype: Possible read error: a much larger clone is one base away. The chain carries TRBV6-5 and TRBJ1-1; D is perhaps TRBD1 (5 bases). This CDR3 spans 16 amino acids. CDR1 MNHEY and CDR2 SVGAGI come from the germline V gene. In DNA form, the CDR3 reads TGTGTCAGCAGTTCACCGCGACAGCCCCAGGGCACTGAAGCTTTCTTT. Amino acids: CVSSSPRQPQGTEAFF.

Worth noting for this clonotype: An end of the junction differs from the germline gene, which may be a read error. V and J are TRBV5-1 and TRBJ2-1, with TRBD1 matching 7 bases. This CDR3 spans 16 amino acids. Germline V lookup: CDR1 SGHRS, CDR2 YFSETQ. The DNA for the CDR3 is TGCGCCAGCAGCTTGGCGACAGGGAGCTCCCACAATGAGCAGTTCTTC. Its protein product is CASSLATGSSHNEQFF.

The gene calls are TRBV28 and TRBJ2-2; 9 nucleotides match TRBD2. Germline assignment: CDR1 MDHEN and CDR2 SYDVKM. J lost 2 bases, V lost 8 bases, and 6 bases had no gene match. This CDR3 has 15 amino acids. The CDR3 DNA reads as TGTGCCAGCCGCCTAGCGGGATATAACACCGGGGAGCTGTTTTTT. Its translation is CASRLAGYNTGELFF. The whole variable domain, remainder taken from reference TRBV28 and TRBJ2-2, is DVKVTQSSRYLVKRTGEKVFLECVQDMDHENMFWYRQDPGLGLRLIYFSYDVKMKEKGDIPEGYSVSREKKERFSLILESASTNQTSMYLCASRLAGYNTGELFFGEGSRLTVL.

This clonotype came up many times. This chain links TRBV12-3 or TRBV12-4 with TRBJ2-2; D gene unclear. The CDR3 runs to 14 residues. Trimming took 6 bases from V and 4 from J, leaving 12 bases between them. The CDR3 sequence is CASRLGSSTGELFF. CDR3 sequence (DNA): TGTGCCAGCAGGCTAGGCTCAAGCACCGGGGAGCTGTTTTTT.

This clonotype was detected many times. The CDR3 sequence is CASSLRATGELFF. The CDR3 DNA follows: TGTGCCAGCAGTTTGAGGGCTACCGGGGAGCTGTTTTTT. The chain has TRBV12-3 or TRBV12-4 and TRBJ2-2; tentative D call: TRBD2 (5 bases). There are 13 residues in the CDR3. The V end was cut by 3 bases, the J end by 5 bases, with 7 bases between.

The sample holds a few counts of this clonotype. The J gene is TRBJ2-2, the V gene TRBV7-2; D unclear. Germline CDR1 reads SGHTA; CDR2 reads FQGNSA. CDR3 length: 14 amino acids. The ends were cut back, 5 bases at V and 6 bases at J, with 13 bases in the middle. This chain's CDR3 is CASSQVRSAGELFF. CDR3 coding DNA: TGTGCCAGCAGCCAAGTCCGCTCCGCCGGGGAGCTGTTTTTT.

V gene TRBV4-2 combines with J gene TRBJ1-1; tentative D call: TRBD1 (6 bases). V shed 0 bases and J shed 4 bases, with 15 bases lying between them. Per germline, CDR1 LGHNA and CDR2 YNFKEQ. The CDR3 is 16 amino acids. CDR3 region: CASSQDLGAAITEAFF. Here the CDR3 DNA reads TGTGCCAGCAGCCAAGATCTGGGGGCTGCGATCACTGAAGCTTTCTTT.

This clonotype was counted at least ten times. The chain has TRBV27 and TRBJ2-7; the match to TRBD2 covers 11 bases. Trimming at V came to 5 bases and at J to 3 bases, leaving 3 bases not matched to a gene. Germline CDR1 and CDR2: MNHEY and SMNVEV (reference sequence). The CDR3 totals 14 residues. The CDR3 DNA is TGTGCCAGCAGTATCACTAGCGGGAGCTACGAGCAGTACTTC. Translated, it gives CASSITSGSYEQYF.

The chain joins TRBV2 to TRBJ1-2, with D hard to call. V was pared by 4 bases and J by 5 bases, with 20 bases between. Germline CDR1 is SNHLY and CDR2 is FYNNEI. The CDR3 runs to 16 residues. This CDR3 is CASSVYSGPGRYGYTF. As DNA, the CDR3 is TGTGCCAGCAGTGTCTATTCAGGACCTGGCCGGTATGGCTACACCTTC.

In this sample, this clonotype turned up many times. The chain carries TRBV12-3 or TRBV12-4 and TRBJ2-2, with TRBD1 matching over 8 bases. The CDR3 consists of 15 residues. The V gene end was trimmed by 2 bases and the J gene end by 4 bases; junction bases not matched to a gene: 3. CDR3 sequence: CASSLKTGVTGELFF. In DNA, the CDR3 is TGTGCCAGCAGTTTAAAGACAGGGGTCACCGGGGAGCTGTTTTTT.

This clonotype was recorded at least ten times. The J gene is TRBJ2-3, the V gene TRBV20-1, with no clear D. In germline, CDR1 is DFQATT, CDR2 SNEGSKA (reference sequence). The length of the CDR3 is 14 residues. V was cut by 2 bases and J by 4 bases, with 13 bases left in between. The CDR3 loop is CSARHTSSADTQYF. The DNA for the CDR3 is TGCAGTGCTAGACACACAAGTTCGGCAGATACGCAGTATTTT.

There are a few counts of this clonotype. CDR3 loop: CAWSVASLNEKLFF. Here the CDR3 DNA reads TGTGCCTGGAGTGTAGCCAGTCTTAATGAAAAACTGTTTTTT. The chain is built from TRBV30 and TRBJ1-4; the D is unclear. CDR1 GTSNPN and CDR2 SVGIG come from the germline V gene (reference sequence). CDR3 size: 14 residues. V gave up 0 bases and J gave up 4 bases, with 9 bases separating them. The full variable domain, in which reference TRBV30 and TRBJ1-4 provide the parts outside the CDR3, is SQTIHQWPATLVQPVGSPLSLECTVEGTSNPNLYWYRQAAGRGLQLLFYSVGIGQISSEVPQNLSASRPQDRQFILSSKKLLLSDSGFYLCAWSVASLNEKLFFGSGTQLSVL.

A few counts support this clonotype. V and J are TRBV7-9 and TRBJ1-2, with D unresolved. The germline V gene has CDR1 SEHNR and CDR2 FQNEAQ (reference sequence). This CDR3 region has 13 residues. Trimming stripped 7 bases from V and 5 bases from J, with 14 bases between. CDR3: CASNNPGDYGYTF. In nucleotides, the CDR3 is TGTGCCAGCAATAACCCAGGAGATTATGGCTACACCTTC.

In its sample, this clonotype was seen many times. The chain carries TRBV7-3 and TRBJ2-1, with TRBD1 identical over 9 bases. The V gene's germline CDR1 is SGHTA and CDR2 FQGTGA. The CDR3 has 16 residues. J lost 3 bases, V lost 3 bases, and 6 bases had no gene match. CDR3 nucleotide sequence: TGTGCCAGCAGCTTGGGGACAGGGAACCTCTACAATGAGCAGTTCTTC. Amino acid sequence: CASSLGTGNLYNEQFF.

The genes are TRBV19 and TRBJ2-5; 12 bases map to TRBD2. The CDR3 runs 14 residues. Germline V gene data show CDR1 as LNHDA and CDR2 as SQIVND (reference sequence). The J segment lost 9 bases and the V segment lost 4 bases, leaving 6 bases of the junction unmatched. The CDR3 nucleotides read TGTGCCAGTAGTAGGACTAGCGGGGTCTGGGCCCAGTACTTC. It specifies CASSRTSGVWAQYF.

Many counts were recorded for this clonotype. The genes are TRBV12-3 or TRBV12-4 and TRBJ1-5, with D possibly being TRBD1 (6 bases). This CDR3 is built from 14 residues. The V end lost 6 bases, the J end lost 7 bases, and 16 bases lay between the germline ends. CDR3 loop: CASSLTGNGQPQHF. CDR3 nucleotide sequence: TGTGCCAGCAGCCTTACAGGGAACGGACAGCCCCAGCATTTT.

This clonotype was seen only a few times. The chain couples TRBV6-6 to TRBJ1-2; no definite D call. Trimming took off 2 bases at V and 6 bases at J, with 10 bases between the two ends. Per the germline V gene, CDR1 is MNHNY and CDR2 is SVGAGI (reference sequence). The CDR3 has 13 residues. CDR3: CASSYKAGDGYTF. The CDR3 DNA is TGTGCCAGCAGTTACAAGGCCGGAGATGGCTACACCTTC.

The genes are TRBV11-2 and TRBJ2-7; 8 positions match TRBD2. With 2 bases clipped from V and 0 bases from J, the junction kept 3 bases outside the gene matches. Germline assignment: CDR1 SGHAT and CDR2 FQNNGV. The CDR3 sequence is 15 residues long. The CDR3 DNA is TGTGCCAGCAGCTTACCCGGGACTAGCTCCTACGAGCAGTACTTC. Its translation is CASSLPGTSSYEQYF.

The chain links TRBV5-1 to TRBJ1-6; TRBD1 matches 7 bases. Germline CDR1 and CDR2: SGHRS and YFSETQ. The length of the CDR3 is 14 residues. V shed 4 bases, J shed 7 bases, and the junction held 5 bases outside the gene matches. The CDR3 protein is CASSEGTANSPLHF. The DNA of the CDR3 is TGCGCCAGCAGCGAGGGGACAGCCAATTCACCCCTCCACTTT.

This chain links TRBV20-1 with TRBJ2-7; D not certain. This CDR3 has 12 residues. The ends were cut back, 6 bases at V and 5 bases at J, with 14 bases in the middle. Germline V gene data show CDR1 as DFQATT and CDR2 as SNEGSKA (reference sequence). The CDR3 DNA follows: TGCAGTGCCAGACCCAGGAACCACGAGCAGTACTTC. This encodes CSARPRNHEQYF.

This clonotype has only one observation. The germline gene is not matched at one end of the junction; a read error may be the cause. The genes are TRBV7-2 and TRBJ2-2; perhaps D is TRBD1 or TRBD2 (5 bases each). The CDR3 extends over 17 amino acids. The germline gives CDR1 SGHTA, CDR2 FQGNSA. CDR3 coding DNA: TGTGCCAGTATCCAAAGCCGTCCAGGGAGAAACACCGGGGAGCCGTTTTTT. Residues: CASIQSRPGRNTGEPFF. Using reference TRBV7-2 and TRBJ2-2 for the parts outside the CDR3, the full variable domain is GAGVSQSPSNKVTEKGKDVELRCDPISGHTALYWYRQSLGQGLEFLIYFQGNSAPDKSGLPSDRFSAERTGGSVSTLTIQRTQQEDSAVYLCASIQSRPGRNTGEPFFGEGSRLTVL.

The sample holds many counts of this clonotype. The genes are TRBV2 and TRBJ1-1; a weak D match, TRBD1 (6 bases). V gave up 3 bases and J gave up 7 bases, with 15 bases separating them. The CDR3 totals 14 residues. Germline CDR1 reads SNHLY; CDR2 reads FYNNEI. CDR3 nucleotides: TGTGCCAGCAGTGAGCGCCCGGGGGCGGATGAAGCTTTCTTT. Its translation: CASSERPGADEAFF.

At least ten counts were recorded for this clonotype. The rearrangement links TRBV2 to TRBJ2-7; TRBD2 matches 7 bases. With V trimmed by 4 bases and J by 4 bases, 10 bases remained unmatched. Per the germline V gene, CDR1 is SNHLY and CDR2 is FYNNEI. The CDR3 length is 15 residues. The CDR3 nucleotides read TGTGCCAGCAGTGTACGGGGCGGGAGCTTTTACGAGCAGTACTTC. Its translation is CASSVRGGSFYEQYF. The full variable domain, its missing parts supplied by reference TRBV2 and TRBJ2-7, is EPEVTQTPSHQVTQMGQEVILRCVPISNHLYFYWYRQILGQKVEFLVSFYNNEISEKSEIFDDQFSVERPDGSNFTLKIRSTKLEDSAMYFCASSVRGGSFYEQYFGPGTRLTVT.

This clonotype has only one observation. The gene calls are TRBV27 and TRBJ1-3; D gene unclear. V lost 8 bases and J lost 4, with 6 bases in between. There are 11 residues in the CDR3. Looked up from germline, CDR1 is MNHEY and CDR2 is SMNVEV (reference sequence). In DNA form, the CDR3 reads TGTGCCAGCGTCTCGGGAAACACCATATATTTT. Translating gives CASVSGNTIYF.

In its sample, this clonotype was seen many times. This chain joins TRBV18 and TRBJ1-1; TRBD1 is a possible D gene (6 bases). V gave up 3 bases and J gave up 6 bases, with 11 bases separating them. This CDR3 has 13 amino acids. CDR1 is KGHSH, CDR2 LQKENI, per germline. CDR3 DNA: TGTGCCAGCTCACCTAACAGGGACCCTGAAGCTTTCTTT. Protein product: CASSPNRDPEAFF. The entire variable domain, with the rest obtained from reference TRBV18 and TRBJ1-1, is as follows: NAGVMQNPRHLVRRRGQEARLRCSPMKGHSHVYWYRQLPEEGLKFMVYLQKENIIDESGMPKERFSAEFPKEGPSILRIQQVVRGDSAAYFCASSPNRDPEAFFGQGTRLTVV.